This paragraph reports one T cell receptor (beta chain). The source of the sample is a study of blood T cell repertoires in COVID-19. The method was immunoSEQ multiplex PCR; TCRdb's version includes in-frame clones alone and lacks a portion of them. This sample has about 160,000 clones, with roughly 82% found just once. The Seattle patients joined while their infection was active and were tracked longitudinally afterward. The source is a woman between 40 and 50 years old with COVID-19, enrolled during active disease. The sequenced material came from peripheral blood.

Written as DNA, the CDR3 is TGTGCCAGCAGTCCTACTTACCACAATCAGCCCCAGCATTTT. Protein: CASSPTYHNQPQHF. The rearrangement uses TRBV27 and TRBJ1-5; D is undetermined. The CDR3 runs 14 residues. Trimming removed 5 bases from V and 3 bases from J, with 11 bases in between. Germline loops: CDR1 MNHEY, CDR2 SMNVEV (reference sequence).